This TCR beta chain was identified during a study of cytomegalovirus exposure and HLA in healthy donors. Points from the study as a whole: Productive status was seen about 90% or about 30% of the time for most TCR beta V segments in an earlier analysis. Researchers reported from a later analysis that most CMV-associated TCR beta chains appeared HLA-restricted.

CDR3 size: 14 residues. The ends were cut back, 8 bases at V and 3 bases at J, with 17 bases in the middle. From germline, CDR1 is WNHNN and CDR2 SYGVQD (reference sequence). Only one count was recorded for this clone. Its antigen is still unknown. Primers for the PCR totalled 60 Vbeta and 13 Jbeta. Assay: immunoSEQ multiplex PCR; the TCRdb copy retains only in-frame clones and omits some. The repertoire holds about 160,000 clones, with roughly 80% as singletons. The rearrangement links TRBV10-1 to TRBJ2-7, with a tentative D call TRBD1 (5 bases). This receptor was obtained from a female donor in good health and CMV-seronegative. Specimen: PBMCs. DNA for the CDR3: TGCGCCAGCTTACAGGAAGCGACCAACTACGAGCAGTACTTC. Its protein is CASLQEATNYEQYF.